This TCR beta chain comes out of a study of naive and memory T cell subsets. The germline gives CDR1 KGHDR, CDR2 SFDVKD. The CDR3 covers 16 residues. J was trimmed by 4 bases and V by 7 bases; bases with no gene match: 11. An equimolar mix of two oligonucleotides served as the beta constant-region primer for TRBC1 and TRBC2. TCRdb ran MiXCR on the UMI-ligation and nested PCR reads and lists one entry per CDR3 protein. The sample shows tens of thousands of distinct CDR3 sequences, 13% of them seen only once. The sample was central memory CD4+ T cells from blood. The chain carries TRBV24-1 and TRBJ2-1; TRBD2 matches at 8 bases. The sequence came from a human donor in good health. The CDR3 coding sequence is TGTGCCACCAGATCCGGGGGGGGGAGCGGTTACAATGAGCAGTTCTTC. It specifies CATRSGGGSGYNEQFF.